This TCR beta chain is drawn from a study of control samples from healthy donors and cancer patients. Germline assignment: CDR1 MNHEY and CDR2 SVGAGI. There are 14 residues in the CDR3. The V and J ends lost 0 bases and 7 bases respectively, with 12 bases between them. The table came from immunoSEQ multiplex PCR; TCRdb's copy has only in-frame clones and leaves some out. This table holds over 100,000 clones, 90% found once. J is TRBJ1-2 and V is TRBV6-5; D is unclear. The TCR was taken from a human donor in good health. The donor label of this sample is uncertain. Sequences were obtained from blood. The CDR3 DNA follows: TGTGCCAGCAGTTACTCTGATCTTGGGGTTGGCTACACCTTC. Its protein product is CASSYSDLGVGYTF.